The 26 T cell receptor beta chains below were found in one sample sequenced in a study of blood T cell repertoires in COVID-19. Repertoires were generated with immunoSEQ multiplex PCR, while TCRdb's copy carries only in-frame clones and drops some. The sample shows 100,000 to 150,000 clones, 81% of them seen only once. The sample was peripheral blood. Source of these receptors: a young man with COVID-19, enrolled during active disease.

The chain has TRBV28 and TRBJ2-5; D unclear. V was trimmed by 6 bases and J by 5 bases, leaving 10 bases between them. The CDR3 is made up of 12 amino acids. Per germline, CDR1 MDHEN and CDR2 SYDVKM. Written as DNA, the CDR3 is TGTGCCAGCAGGTCAGGTTACGAGACCCAGTACTTC. Translating it yields CASRSGYETQYF.

This rearrangement joins TRBV19 to TRBJ2-5; D might be TRBD2 (5 bases). Germline loops: CDR1 LNHDA, CDR2 SQIVND (reference sequence). Trimming took 3 bases from V and 4 from J, leaving 9 bases between them. This CDR3 is built from 13 residues. The CDR3 loop reads CASSISGRETQYF. CDR3 sequence (DNA): TGTGCCAGTAGTATCAGCGGCCGAGAGACCCAGTACTTC. Combining the CDR3 with reference TRBV19 and TRBJ2-5 gives the whole variable domain DGGITQSPKYLFRKEGQNVTLSCEQNLNHDAMYWYRQDPGQGLRLIYYSQIVNDFQKGDIAEGYSVSREKKESFPLTVTSAQKNPTAFYLCASSISGRETQYFGPGTRLLVL.

In this sample, this clone turned up once. The chain has TRBV30 and TRBJ2-1; 10 bases are a match to TRBD2. This CDR3 has 15 residues. The V gene end was trimmed by 0 bases and the J gene end by 8 bases; junction bases not matched to a gene: 7. The germline V gene encodes CDR1 GTSNPN and CDR2 SVGIG (reference sequence). In DNA, the CDR3 is TGTGCCTGGAGTGTACCGTGGACTAGCGGAGATGAGCAGTTCTTC. It translates to CAWSVPWTSGDEQFF. Full variable domain (outside the CDR3, taken from reference TRBV30 and TRBJ2-1): SQTIHQWPATLVQPVGSPLSLECTVEGTSNPNLYWYRQAAGRGLQLLFYSVGIGQISSEVPQNLSASRPQDRQFILSSKKLLLSDSGFYLCAWSVPWTSGDEQFFGPGTRLTVL.

The J gene is TRBJ2-3, the V gene TRBV6-5; 8 bases line up with TRBD1. Germline CDR1 reads MNHEY; CDR2 reads SVGAGI. CDR3 length: 15 residues. The J segment lost 4 bases and the V segment lost 6 bases, leaving 9 bases of the junction unmatched. The CDR3 region is CASSTGQGTSDTQYF. CDR3 bases: TGTGCCAGCAGCACTGGACAGGGAACATCAGATACGCAGTATTTT.

This clone was detected only once. This chain connects TRBV7-3 to TRBJ2-1; 13 nucleotides align to TRBD2. The CDR3 spans 16 residues. CDR1 SGHTA and CDR2 FQGTGA come from the germline V gene. V was pared by 5 bases and J by 6 bases, with 7 bases of the junction left unmatched. Here the CDR3 DNA reads TGTGCCAGCAGCCACCGACTAGCGGGGGGAAGCAATGAGCAGTTCTTC. Protein product: CASSHRLAGGSNEQFF.

The chain recombines TRBV11-2 with TRBJ1-1, with 8 bases aligning to TRBD1. The CDR3 has 14 amino acids. Germline V gene data show CDR1 as SGHAT and CDR2 as FQNNGV. The junction had 12 bases not matched to a gene; V was cut back by 5 bases and J by 10 bases. This chain's CDR3 is CASSLPLPGQGAFF. DNA of the CDR3: TGTGCCAGCAGCCTACCCCTACCAGGACAGGGAGCTTTCTTT.

J is TRBJ1-1 and V is TRBV19; D is undetermined. CDR3 length: 16 residues. Germline CDR1 LNHDA, CDR2 SQIVND (reference sequence). The V end lost 7 bases, the J end lost 1 base, and 19 bases lay between the germline ends. The CDR3 sequence: CASTSRWRGANTEAFF. DNA of the CDR3: TGTGCCAGTACCTCGAGGTGGCGGGGAGCGAACACTGAAGCTTTCTTT.

The rearrangement links TRBV5-1 to TRBJ2-3, with 11 bases fitting TRBD2. The germline V gene has CDR1 SGHRS and CDR2 YFSETQ. After removal of 5 bases from V and 2 bases from J, the junction contained 4 bases not matched to a gene. CDR3 length equals 15 residues. The CDR3 nucleotides read TGCGCCAGCAGGGGGACTAGCGGTCACACAGATACGCAGTATTTT. Protein sequence: CASRGTSGHTDTQYF.

The chain employs TRBV28 and TRBJ1-2; 7 bases align to TRBD1. This CDR3 contains 14 residues. The germline gives CDR1 MDHEN, CDR2 SYDVKM. The junction had 11 bases not matched to a gene; V was cut back by 8 bases and J by 5 bases. The CDR3 here is CASHRDSVSYGYTF. The CDR3 DNA is TGTGCCAGCCACCGGGACAGCGTATCATATGGCTACACCTTC.

The rearrangement links TRBV3-1 (or the pseudogene TRBV3-2) to TRBJ2-3, with 10 bases fitting TRBD2. Germline-derived CDR1 and CDR2 are LGHDT and YNNKEL (reference sequence). V lost 3 bases, J lost 3 bases, and 6 bases stayed unmatched. The CDR3 covers 16 residues. The CDR3 nucleotides are TGTGCCAGCAGCCATACTAGCGGGGTTAGGACAGATACGCAGTATTTT. It translates to CASSHTSGVRTDTQYF.

The chain couples TRBV11-2 to TRBJ1-2; D gene ambiguous. CDR3 length: 11 residues. Germline V gene sequence: CDR1 SGHAT, CDR2 FQNNGV. The V end lost 4 bases, the J end lost 10 bases, and 10 bases lay between the germline ends. The CDR3 coding sequence is TGTGCCAGCAGCTACGGTTCTAACTACACCTTC. This translates into CASSYGSNYTF.

The chain has TRBV30 and TRBJ1-6; the D gene is possibly TRBD1 (5 bases). Germline V CDR1 and CDR2: GTSNPN, SVGIG (reference sequence). Trimming took off 3 bases at V and 8 bases at J, with 8 bases between the two ends. The CDR3 runs 12 residues. The CDR3 DNA is TGTGCCTGGAGCAGGGATTATTCACCCCTCCACTTT. This gives the protein CAWSRDYSPLHF.

This clone was seen a few times. The gene calls are TRBV5-1 and TRBJ1-1; D call uncertain. Trimming shortened V by 0 bases and J by 2 bases, and 8 bases separated the two germline ends. Germline CDR1 reads SGHRS; CDR2 reads YFSETQ. This CDR3 comprises 14 residues. The CDR3 DNA reads as TGCGCCAGCAGCTTGGCGGGGAAAAACACTGAAGCTTTCTTT. Translated: CASSLAGKNTEAFF.

The chain recombines TRBV9 with TRBJ1-2; D is perhaps TRBD1 (6 bases). V lost 2 bases to trimming and J lost 8 bases, with 19 bases between them. Germline V gene lookup returns CDR1 SGDLS and CDR2 YYNGEE. There are 15 residues in the CDR3. This chain's CDR3 is CASSVGPTGPQGYTF. The CDR3 DNA reads as TGTGCCAGCAGCGTGGGACCGACAGGCCCTCAAGGCTACACCTTC.

The chain combines TRBV6-1 with TRBJ2-7; 9 nucleotides match TRBD2. The length of the CDR3 is 18 residues. V lost 0 bases and J lost 3; bases outside the gene matches: 12. Per germline, CDR1 MNHNS and CDR2 SASEGT. CDR3 sequence reads: CASSEAPPVRGGVYEQYF. The CDR3 nucleotides read TGTGCCAGCAGTGAAGCCCCCCCTGTGCGGGGGGGGGTCTACGAGCAGTACTTC.

This chain uses TRBV29-1 with TRBJ1-6, with D possibly matching TRBD1 (5 bases). This CDR3 has 17 amino acids. Trimming left V 0 bases short and J 3 bases short, with 15 bases between. CDR1 SQVTM and CDR2 ANQGSEA come from the germline V gene. This chain's CDR3 is CSVEDLRGGNYNSPLHF. CDR3 bases: TGCAGCGTTGAAGATCTTCGGGGGGGGAACTATAATTCACCCCTCCACTTT.

The chain uses TRBV14 and TRBJ2-1, with D possibly TRBD2 on 6 matching bases. This CDR3 comprises 14 residues. The V and J ends lost 1 base and 7 bases respectively, with 11 bases between them. Germline-derived CDR1 and CDR2 are SGHDN and FVKESK. The CDR3 DNA reads as TGTGCCAGCAGCCAAGCCGGGAGCGGGAATGAGCAGTTCTTC. Translated, it gives CASSQAGSGNEQFF.

This clone has more than one count but fewer than ten. J is TRBJ2-5 and V is TRBV18, with a possible D match to TRBD2 (5 bases). This CDR3 is 16 amino acids long. V was clipped by 2 bases and J by 4 bases, with 17 bases between them. The germline CDR1 and CDR2 sequences are KGHSH and LQKENI. The CDR3 coding sequence is TGTGCCAGCTCACCAAAAGGACGCGGGTTGGCAGAGACCCAGTACTTC. It translates to CASSPKGRGLAETQYF.

This clone appeared once. This sequence joins TRBV27 and TRBJ1-2, with a tentative D call TRBD1 (6 bases). V was shortened by 1 base and J by 3 bases, with 9 bases between the two germline ends. Germline CDR1 reads MNHEY; CDR2 reads SMNVEV (reference sequence). This CDR3 is built from 14 residues. Here the CDR3 reads CASSLLAGDYGYTF. The CDR3 region has the DNA TGTGCCAGCAGTTTATTGGCAGGGGACTATGGCTACACCTTC.

The chain has TRBV19 and TRBJ1-2; TRBD1 might be the D (5 bases). V lost 7 bases and J 1 base, leaving 7 bases between the germline ends. The V gene's germline CDR1 is LNHDA and CDR2 SQIVND (reference sequence). This CDR3 is built from 12 residues. The chain's CDR3 is CASIGDNYGYTF. The CDR3 DNA reads as TGTGCCAGTATAGGGGATAACTATGGCTACACCTTC. Together with reference TRBV19 and TRBJ1-2, the CDR3 gives the full variable domain: DGGITQSPKYLFRKEGQNVTLSCEQNLNHDAMYWYRQDPGQGLRLIYYSQIVNDFQKGDIAEGYSVSREKKESFPLTVTSAQKNPTAFYLCASIGDNYGYTFGSGTRLTVV.

The V gene is TRBV5-1, the J gene TRBJ2-3, with TRBD2 matching 7 bases. The junction had 7 bases not matched to a gene; V was cut back by 0 bases and J by 0 bases. The germline CDR1 and CDR2 sequences are SGHRS and YFSETQ. This CDR3 spans 17 amino acids. The CDR3 bases are TGCGCCAGCAGCTTGGGGCTAGCGGTAGGAAGCACAGATACGCAGTATTTT. It yields the protein CASSLGLAVGSTDTQYF. Filled out from reference TRBV5-1 and TRBJ2-3, the complete variable domain reads KAGVTQTPRYLIKTRGQQVTLSCSPISGHRSVSWYQQTPGQGLQFLFEYFSETQRNKGNFPGRFSGRQFSNSRSEMNVSTLELGDSALYLCASSLGLAVGSTDTQYFGPGTRLTVL.

The chain has TRBV11-1 and TRBJ1-5, with 10 bases identical to TRBD1. Germline CDR1 SGHAT, CDR2 FQDESV (reference sequence). After removal of 3 bases from V and 7 bases from J, the junction contained 3 bases not matched to a gene. The CDR3 consists of 14 residues. CDR3 residues: CASSLTGGRQPQHF. For the CDR3, the DNA is TGTGCCAGCAGCTTGACAGGGGGCAGGCAGCCCCAGCATTTT.

The chain is built from TRBV25-1 and TRBJ1-6; unclear D gene. Trimming stripped 6 bases from V and 9 bases from J, with 12 bases between. The V gene's germline CDR1 is MGHDK and CDR2 SYGVNS. This CDR3 spans 13 amino acids. The CDR3 DNA sequence: TGTGCCAGCAGGAGGGCCGGGAGTTCACCCCTCCACTTT. This translates into CASRRAGSSPLHF.

As DNA, the CDR3 is TGTGCCAGCAGCTTAGATCCCAGCTCCTACAATGAGCAGTTCTTC. Its translation is CASSLDPSSYNEQFF. The rearrangement uses TRBV11-3 and TRBJ2-1, with D hard to call. This CDR3 contains 15 residues. The germline V gene has CDR1 SGHNT and CDR2 YENEEA. Trimming left V 0 bases short and J 0 bases short, with 6 bases between.

This chain joins TRBV19 and TRBJ2-3; perhaps TRBD1 as D (5 bases). The CDR3 is 14 residues long. V was shortened by 1 base and J by 8 bases, with 13 bases between the two germline ends. Germline V CDR1 and CDR2: LNHDA, SQIVND (reference sequence). This CDR3 is CASSIGGSHTTQYF. CDR3 in DNA: TGTGCCAGTAGTATAGGGGGCTCCCATACTACGCAGTATTTT.

This sequence joins TRBV7-9 and TRBJ2-6, with D perhaps TRBD2 (7 bases). CDR3 length equals 17 residues. Germline V gene data show CDR1 as SEHNR and CDR2 as FQNEAQ (reference sequence). V shed 3 bases and J shed 4 bases, with 16 bases lying between them. CDR3 sequence: CASSFGGGGAGANVLTF. DNA for the CDR3: TGTGCCAGCAGCTTTGGGGGCGGGGGAGCCGGGGCCAACGTCCTGACTTTC.